This T cell receptor (beta chain) came from a study of spatial heterogeneity in lung cancer. The wider study: Compared with alpha-chain sequences, beta-chain sequences were consistently detected in greater numbers.

This clonotype was seen a few times. Germline assignment: CDR1 ENHRY and CDR2 SYGVKD. This CDR3 spans 15 amino acids. The trim removed 4 bases at V and 9 bases at J, leaving 11 bases unmatched. Specified time point: blood at routine non-recurrence follow-up after resection. No cells were sorted before sequencing. The whole RNA sequenced was extracted from tumor, nontumor lung or frozen PBMC. TCRdb passed the 5' RACE reads through MiXCR, listing each CDR3 protein once. The table lists approximately 56,000 distinct CDR3 sequences, under 8% of them singletons. This chain uses TRBV10-3 with TRBJ1-2, with TRBD1 matching over 10 bases. This clonotype originated in a female donor with early-stage non-small cell lung cancer. Source: PBMCs, taken at follow-up. CDR3 region: CAISGGTGAAQSYTF. In DNA, the CDR3 is TGTGCCATCAGTGGAGGGACAGGGGCTGCGCAAAGCTACACCTTC.